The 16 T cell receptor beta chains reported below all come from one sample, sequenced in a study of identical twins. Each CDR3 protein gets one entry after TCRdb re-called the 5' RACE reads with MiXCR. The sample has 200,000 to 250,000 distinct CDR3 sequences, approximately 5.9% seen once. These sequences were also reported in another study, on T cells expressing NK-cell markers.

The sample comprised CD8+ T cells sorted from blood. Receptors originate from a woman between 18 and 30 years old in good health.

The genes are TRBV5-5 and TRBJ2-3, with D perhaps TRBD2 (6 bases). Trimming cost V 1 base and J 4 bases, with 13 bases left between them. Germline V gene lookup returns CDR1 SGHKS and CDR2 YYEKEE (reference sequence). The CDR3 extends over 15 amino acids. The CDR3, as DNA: TGTGCCAGCAGCTTGTATCGGGGGACCTCAGATACGCAGTATTTT. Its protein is CASSLYRGTSDTQYF.

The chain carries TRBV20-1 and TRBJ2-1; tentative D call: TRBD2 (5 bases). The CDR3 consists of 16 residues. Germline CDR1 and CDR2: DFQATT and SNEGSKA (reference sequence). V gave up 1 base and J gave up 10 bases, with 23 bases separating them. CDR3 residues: CSARAYTGIGSQEQFF. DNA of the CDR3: TGCAGTGCTAGAGCCTATACGGGGATCGGGTCCCAAGAGCAGTTCTTC.

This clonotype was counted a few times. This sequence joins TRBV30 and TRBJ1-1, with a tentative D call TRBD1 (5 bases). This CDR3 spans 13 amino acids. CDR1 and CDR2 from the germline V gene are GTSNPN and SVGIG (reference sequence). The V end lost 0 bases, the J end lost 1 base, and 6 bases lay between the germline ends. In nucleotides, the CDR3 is TGTGCCTGGAGTGTAGGACAGAACACTGAAGCTTTCTTT. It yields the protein CAWSVGQNTEAFF.

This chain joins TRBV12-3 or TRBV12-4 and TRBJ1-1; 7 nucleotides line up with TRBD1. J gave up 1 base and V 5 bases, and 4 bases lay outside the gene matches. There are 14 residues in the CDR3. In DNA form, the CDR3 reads TGTGCCAGCAGTCCCAGACAGGGGAACACTGAAGCTTTCTTT. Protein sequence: CASSPRQGNTEAFF.

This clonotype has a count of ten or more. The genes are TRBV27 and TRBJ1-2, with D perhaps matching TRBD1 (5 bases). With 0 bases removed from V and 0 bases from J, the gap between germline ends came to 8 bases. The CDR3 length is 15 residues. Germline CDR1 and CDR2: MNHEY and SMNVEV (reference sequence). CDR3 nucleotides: TGTGCCAGCAGTTTATCTGGGACGCCTAACTATGGCTACACCTTC. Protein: CASSLSGTPNYGYTF.

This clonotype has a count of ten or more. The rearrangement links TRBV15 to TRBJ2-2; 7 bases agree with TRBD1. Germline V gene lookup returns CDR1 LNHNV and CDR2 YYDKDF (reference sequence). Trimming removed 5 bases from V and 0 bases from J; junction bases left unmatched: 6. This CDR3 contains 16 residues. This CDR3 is CATSLTRGPNTGELFF. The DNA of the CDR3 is TGTGCCACCAGCTTGACGAGGGGGCCGAACACCGGGGAGCTGTTTTTT.

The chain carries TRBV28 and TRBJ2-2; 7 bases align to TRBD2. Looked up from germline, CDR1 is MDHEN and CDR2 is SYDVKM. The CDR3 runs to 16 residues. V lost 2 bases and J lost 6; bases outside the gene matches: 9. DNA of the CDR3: TGTGCCAGCAGTTTAAGGACTAGACGGGATTCCGGGGAGCTGTTTTTT. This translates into CASSLRTRRDSGELFF.

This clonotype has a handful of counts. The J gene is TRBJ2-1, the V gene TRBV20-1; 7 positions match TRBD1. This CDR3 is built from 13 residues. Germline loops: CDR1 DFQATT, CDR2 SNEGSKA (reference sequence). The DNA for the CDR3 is TGCAGCGCTGGACAGGAATTTCGCAATGAGCAGTTCTTC. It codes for CSAGQEFRNEQFF.

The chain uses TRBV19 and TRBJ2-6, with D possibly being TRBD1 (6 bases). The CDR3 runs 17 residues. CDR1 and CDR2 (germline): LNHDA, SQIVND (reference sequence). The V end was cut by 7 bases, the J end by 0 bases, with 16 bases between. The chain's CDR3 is CASTRDNPPSGANVLTF. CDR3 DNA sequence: TGTGCCAGTACCCGGGACAACCCACCCTCTGGGGCCAACGTCCTGACTTTC.

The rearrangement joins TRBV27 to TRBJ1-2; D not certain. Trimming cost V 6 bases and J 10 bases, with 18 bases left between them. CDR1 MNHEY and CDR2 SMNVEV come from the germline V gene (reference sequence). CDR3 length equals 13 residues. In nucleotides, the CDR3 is TGTGCCAGCAGCCCGTTAGGTTCGGGTTTCTACACCTTC. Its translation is CASSPLGSGFYTF.

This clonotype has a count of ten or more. The CDR3 sequence: CASSSQQFTGNGYTF. The CDR3 bases are TGTGCCAGCAGTTCCCAACAATTTACAGGGAACGGCTACACCTTC. V usage is TRBV27 and J usage is TRBJ1-2; possibly TRBD1 for D (6 bases). The V and J ends lost 4 bases and 8 bases respectively, with 20 bases between them. Germline lookup yields CDR1 MNHEY and CDR2 SMNVEV (reference sequence). The CDR3 extends over 15 amino acids.

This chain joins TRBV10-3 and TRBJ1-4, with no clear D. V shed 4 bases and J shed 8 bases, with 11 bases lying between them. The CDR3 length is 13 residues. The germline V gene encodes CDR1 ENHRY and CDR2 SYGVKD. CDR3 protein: CAISAEQREKLFF. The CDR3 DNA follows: TGTGCCATCAGTGCCGAACAAAGAGAAAAACTGTTTTTT.

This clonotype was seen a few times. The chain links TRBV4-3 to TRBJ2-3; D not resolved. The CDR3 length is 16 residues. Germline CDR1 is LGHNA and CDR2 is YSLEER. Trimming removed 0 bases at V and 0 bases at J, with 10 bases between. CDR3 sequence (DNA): TGCGCCAGCAGCCAAGACGGCAGTGCTAGCACAGATACGCAGTATTTT. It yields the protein CASSQDGSASTDTQYF.

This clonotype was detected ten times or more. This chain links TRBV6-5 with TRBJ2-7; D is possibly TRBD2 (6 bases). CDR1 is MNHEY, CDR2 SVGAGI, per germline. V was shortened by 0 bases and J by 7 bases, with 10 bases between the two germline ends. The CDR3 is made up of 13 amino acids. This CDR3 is CASSYSTSREQYF. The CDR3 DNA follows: TGTGCCAGCAGTTACTCGACTAGTCGGGAGCAGTACTTC.

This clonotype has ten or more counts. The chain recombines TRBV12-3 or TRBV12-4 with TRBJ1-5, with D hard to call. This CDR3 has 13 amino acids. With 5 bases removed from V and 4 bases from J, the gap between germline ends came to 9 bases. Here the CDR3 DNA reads TGTGCCAGCAGTAGACTGGCAAATCAGCCCCAGCATTTT. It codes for CASSRLANQPQHF.

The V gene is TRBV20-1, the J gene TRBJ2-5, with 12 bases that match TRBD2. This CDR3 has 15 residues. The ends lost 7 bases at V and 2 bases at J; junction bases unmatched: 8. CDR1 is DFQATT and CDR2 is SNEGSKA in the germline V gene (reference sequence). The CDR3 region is CSGRLAGDPQETQYF. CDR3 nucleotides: TGCAGTGGGAGACTAGCGGGAGACCCTCAAGAGACCCAGTACTTC.